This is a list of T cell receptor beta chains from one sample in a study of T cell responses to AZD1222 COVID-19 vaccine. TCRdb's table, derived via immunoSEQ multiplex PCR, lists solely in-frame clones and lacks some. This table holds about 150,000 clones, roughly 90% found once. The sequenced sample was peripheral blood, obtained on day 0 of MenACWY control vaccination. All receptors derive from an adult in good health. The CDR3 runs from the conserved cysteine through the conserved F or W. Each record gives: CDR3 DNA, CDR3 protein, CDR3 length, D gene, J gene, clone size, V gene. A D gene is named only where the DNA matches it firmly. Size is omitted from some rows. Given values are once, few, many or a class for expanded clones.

TGCGCCAGCAGCTTGGAGACAGGGATAGATACGCAGTATTTT CASSLETGIDTQYF 14 TRBD1 TRBJ2-3 . TRBV5-1
TGTGCCAGTAGAGGACTAGGACAGGGCAGAGATGGCTACACCTTC CASRGLGQGRDGYTF 15 TRBD1 TRBJ1-2 . TRBV19
TGTGCCAGCAGCTGGAGGGGGCCGGCTTTCTTT CASSWRGPAFF 11 TRBD1 TRBJ1-1 . TRBV5-6
TGTGCCACCAGTGACCCCTGGACTAGCGGGGCGAGGGGCAATGAGCAGTTCTTC CATSDPWTSGARGNEQFF 18 TRBD2 TRBJ2-1 . TRBV24-1
TGTGCCAGCAGCTTAGCCTTAAGAAATGAGCAGTTCTTC CASSLALRNEQFF 13 . TRBJ2-1 . TRBV11-3
TGCGCCAGCAGACAGGGAGGGTCAGATACGCAGTATTTT CASRQGGSDTQYF 13 . TRBJ2-3 . TRBV5-1
TGTGCCAGTAGTATAGATCGCGGGAATGGCTACACCTTC CASSIDRGNGYTF 13 . TRBJ1-2 . TRBV19
TGTGCCAGCAGTGAATGGGTAGCTTTCTTT CASSEWVAFF 10 . TRBJ1-1 . TRBV6-1
TGTAAGGTGGGACAGCGACTCTCTGAAGCTTTCTTT CKVGQRLSEAFF 12 TRBD1 TRBJ1-1 . TRBV28
TGTGCCAGCAGCGGGGGGCAGCTACAAGAGACCCAGTACTTC CASSGGQLQETQYF 14 . TRBJ2-5 . TRBV5-6
TGTGCCAGCAGTTACTCGAGTAGGACAGGGGATCAGCCCCAGCATTTT CASSYSSRTGDQPQHF 16 TRBD1 TRBJ1-5 . TRBV6-5
TGTGCCAGCAGGGCCGAGCGTAGCTCCTACGAGCAGTACTTC CASRAERSSYEQYF 14 . TRBJ2-7 . TRBV2
TGTGCCAGTAGTCCACTGGGTCTTGCAACTAATGAAAAACTGTTTTTT CASSPLGLATNEKLFF 16 . TRBJ1-4 few TRBV19
TGCGCCAGCAGCTTGGATACTAGCGGGGGGGTACAAGAGACCCAGTACTTC CASSLDTSGGVQETQYF 17 TRBD2 TRBJ2-5 once TRBV5-1
TGTGCCAGCAGCTTAAGGGCCAGAACAAACTCTGGAAACACCATATATTTT CASSLRARTNSGNTIYF 17 . TRBJ1-3 . TRBV7-2
TGTGCCAGCAGTTTAGGGTACGAGCAGTACTTC CASSLGYEQYF 11 . TRBJ2-7 . TRBV27
TGTGCCAGTTCTAAAGGGACCTCCTACGAGCAGTACTTC CASSKGTSYEQYF 13 . TRBJ2-7 . TRBV7-2
TGTGCCAGCAGCCTCCAGGACAAGCAGTACTTC CASSLQDKQYF 11 . TRBJ2-7 few TRBV7-9
TGTGCCAGCAACCGCGGGGGTAACACCGGGGAGCTGTTTTTT CASNRGGNTGELFF 14 TRBD2 TRBJ2-2 . TRBV7-8
TGTGCCACCAGGGGGATAGGGATGAATGAGCAGTTCTTC CATRGIGMNEQFF 13 TRBD1 TRBJ2-1 . TRBV7-9
TGTGCCAGCAGCGTAACTGTGGGTAGTGGCTACACCTTC CASSVTVGSGYTF 13 . TRBJ1-2 . TRBV9
TGTGCCAGCAGCCAAGATAGTTTTTACTATGGCTACACCTTC CASSQDSFYYGYTF 14 . TRBJ1-2 few TRBV14
TGTGCCAGCAGCCCCTACGGGGGGGCCATTCGGTCGACCGATACGCAGTATTTT CASSPYGGAIRSTDTQYF 18 TRBD2 TRBJ2-3 . TRBV9
TGTGCCATCACCTCGACAGGGGGCGGTGGCTACACCTTC CAITSTGGGGYTF 13 TRBD1 TRBJ1-2 . TRBV10-3
TGTGCCACCAGTGATTTTCGGCTTGTTTCGGGACAGGGGGCGGATAATTCACCCCTCCACTTT CATSDFRLVSGQGADNSPLHF 21 TRBD1 TRBJ1-6 . TRBV24-1
TGTGCCAGCTCGATGGTCGAGGGCATGAGGCAGCCCCAGCATTTT CASSMVEGMRQPQHF 15 . TRBJ1-5 . TRBV18
TGCAGCGTTCCCGGGGAAGGGGGACGACCTATCCCCCGCTATGGCTACACCTTC CSVPGEGGRPIPRYGYTF 18 . TRBJ1-2 . TRBV29-1
TGCGCCAGCAGCTTGTGGGCGAACACCGGGGAGCTGTTTTTT CASSLWANTGELFF 14 . TRBJ2-2 . TRBV5-1